Below are 19 T cell receptor beta chains sequenced from a single sample in a study of radiation and T cells in renal cell carcinoma. Specified time point: baseline pretreatment blood. Noted treatment: 15 Gy SBRT to primary tumor, nephrectomy 4 weeks later. Sequenced by immunoSEQ multiplex PCR; TCRdb stores in-frame clones only, minus some. The repertoire holds more than 140,000 clones, roughly 83% seen once, with less than 25% in the top ten. The sequenced sample was blood, obtained from a patient whose treatment included radiotherapy and nephrectomy. The receptor source for this set is a woman in her forties or fifties with renal cell carcinoma.

This clone appeared once. The chain is built from TRBV10-3 and TRBJ1-6, with TRBD1 matching 7 bases. Trimming removed 11 bases from V and 9 bases from J; junction bases left unmatched: 10. Per germline, CDR1 ENHRY and CDR2 SYGVKD. This CDR3 spans 13 amino acids. The CDR3 DNA follows: TGTGCCGCCGACCCGACAGGGAGTTCACCCCTCCACTTT. Protein sequence: CAADPTGSSPLHF.

The chain couples TRBV29-1 to TRBJ1-2; 12 nucleotides agree with TRBD1. With 7 bases clipped from V and 4 bases from J, the junction kept 7 bases outside the gene matches. CDR1 is SQVTM and CDR2 is ANQGSEA in the germline V gene. The CDR3 spans 14 residues. DNA of the CDR3: TGCAGCGCTGGCGGGACAGGGGGCAGCTATGGCTACACCTTC. This translates into CSAGGTGGSYGYTF.

The chain joins TRBV2 to TRBJ1-2; perhaps TRBD1 as D (5 bases). V dropped 5 bases and J dropped 0 bases, with 10 bases sitting between them. Germline assignment: CDR1 SNHLY and CDR2 FYNNEI. This CDR3 spans 14 amino acids. CDR3 region: CASSPDSANYGYTF. The CDR3 nucleotides are TGTGCCAGCAGTCCCGACAGCGCTAACTATGGCTACACCTTC.

The genes are TRBV9 and TRBJ2-2; a weak D match, TRBD1 (7 bases). Germline-derived CDR1 and CDR2 are SGDLS and YYNGEE. The CDR3 extends over 17 amino acids. V gave up 0 bases and J gave up 5 bases, with 17 bases separating them. The CDR3 is CASSVGIRQGGTGELFF. The CDR3 DNA reads as TGTGCCAGCAGCGTAGGAATCCGACAGGGAGGTACCGGGGAGCTGTTTTTT. Full variable domain (outside the CDR3, taken from reference TRBV9 and TRBJ2-2): DSGVTQTPKHLITATGQRVTLRCSPRSGDLSVYWYQQSLDQGLQFLIQYYNGEERAKGNILERFSAQQFPDLHSELNLSSLELGDSALYFCASSVGIRQGGTGELFFGEGSRLTVL.

The chain recombines TRBV6-6 with TRBJ1-5; 8 bases agree with TRBD1. This CDR3 has 15 amino acids. Unmatched junction bases numbered 4, after V lost 6 bases and J lost 0 bases. Germline-derived CDR1 and CDR2 are MNHNY and SVGAGI (reference sequence). The CDR3 nucleotides read TGTGCCAGCAGCCTACAGGGGGGTAGCAATCAGCCCCAGCATTTT. This encodes CASSLQGGSNQPQHF.

V usage is TRBV28 and J usage is TRBJ2-2, with TRBD2 matching over 12 bases. CDR3 length: 15 residues. CDR1 is MDHEN and CDR2 is SYDVKM in the germline V gene. V lost 9 bases, J lost 7 bases, and 9 bases stayed unmatched. The chain's CDR3 is CASTLAGGSSGELFF. DNA for the CDR3: TGTGCCAGTACCCTAGCGGGAGGGTCTAGCGGGGAGCTGTTTTTT.

This clone was found a few times. As DNA, the CDR3 is TGTGCCAGCAGCTTAAGGACAGGGGGCAGGGAAAAACTGTTTTTT. Residues: CASSLRTGGREKLFF. V usage is TRBV7-2 and J usage is TRBJ1-4; TRBD1 matches at 11 bases. Looked up from germline, CDR1 is SGHTA and CDR2 is FQGNSA. J lost 8 bases, V lost 2 bases, and 4 bases had no gene match. The CDR3 extends over 15 amino acids.

V usage is TRBV6-5 and J usage is TRBJ1-2; TRBD1 agrees at 9 bases. CDR1 and CDR2 from the germline V gene are MNHEY and SVGAGI. The CDR3 is 13 residues long. The junction had 5 bases not matched to a gene; V was cut back by 5 bases and J by 7 bases. The CDR3 reads CASSRTGEGGYTF. DNA for the CDR3: TGTGCCAGCAGTAGGACAGGGGAAGGTGGCTACACCTTC.

This clone was detected only a few times. The rearrangement joins TRBV28 to TRBJ2-3; D gene unclear. Germline assignment: CDR1 MDHEN and CDR2 SYDVKM. The CDR3 extends over 13 amino acids. Deletions cut 6 bases from V and 2 bases from J, with 9 bases between. For the CDR3, the DNA is TGTGCCAGCAGAGGGCTTTTCACAGATACGCAGTATTTT. This sequence encodes CASRGLFTDTQYF. The full variable domain, its missing parts supplied by reference TRBV28 and TRBJ2-3, is DVKVTQSSRYLVKRTGEKVFLECVQDMDHENMFWYRQDPGLGLRLIYFSYDVKMKEKGDIPEGYSVSREKKERFSLILESASTNQTSMYLCASRGLFTDTQYFGPGTRLTVL.

The V gene is TRBV7-2, the J gene TRBJ2-7; tentative D call: TRBD2 (5 bases). V was cut by 1 base and J by 6 bases, with 13 bases left in between. Germline values: CDR1 SGHTA, CDR2 FQGNSA. This CDR3 comprises 14 residues. The CDR3 DNA reads as TGTGCCAGCAGCTTAGTGTCGGACTCTACCGAGCAGTACTTC. Amino acid sequence: CASSLVSDSTEQYF.

The chain employs TRBV19 and TRBJ1-1; 7 bases line up with TRBD1. The ends lost 1 base at V and 4 bases at J; junction bases unmatched: 6. Germline loops: CDR1 LNHDA, CDR2 SQIVND (reference sequence). This CDR3 contains 15 residues. In nucleotides, the CDR3 is TGTGCCAGTAGTATAGGGGCAGGGGGTGGCACTGAAGCTTTCTTT. Protein sequence: CASSIGAGGGTEAFF. The full variable domain, completed using reference TRBV19 and TRBJ1-1, is DGGITQSPKYLFRKEGQNVTLSCEQNLNHDAMYWYRQDPGQGLRLIYYSQIVNDFQKGDIAEGYSVSREKKESFPLTVTSAQKNPTAFYLCASSIGAGGGTEAFFGQGTRLTVV.

The gene calls are TRBV4-1 and TRBJ1-5; tentatively, D is TRBD1 (6 bases). This CDR3 contains 14 residues. Looked up from germline, CDR1 is MGHRA and CDR2 is YSYEKL. V lost 3 bases and J lost 6, with 12 bases in between. This CDR3 is CASSQGQGIQPQHF. In nucleotides, the CDR3 is TGCGCCAGCAGCCAGGGGCAGGGGATTCAGCCCCAGCATTTT.

CDR3 bases: TGTGCCTGGAGTCCAGGGTACCAAGAGACCCAGTACTTC. Protein sequence: CAWSPGYQETQYF. This rearrangement joins TRBV30 to TRBJ2-5; D might be TRBD1 (5 bases). The CDR3 is 13 amino acids. Germline V gene data show CDR1 as GTSNPN and CDR2 as SVGIG (reference sequence). The germline V and J ends were trimmed by 2 bases and 0 bases, with 7 bases remaining between them.

This clone appeared a few times. The gene calls are TRBV18 and TRBJ2-7, with 8 bases matching TRBD2. This CDR3 is built from 14 residues. V gave up 3 bases and J gave up 5 bases; unmatched junction bases: 6. CDR1 is KGHSH and CDR2 is LQKENI in the germline V gene. The DNA for the CDR3 is TGTGCCAGCTCACCGGGACTAGGGCGTCACGAGCAGTACTTC. As protein: CASSPGLGRHEQYF.

This chain joins TRBV5-1 and TRBJ2-2; 8 bases align to TRBD1. Germline CDR1 and CDR2: SGHRS and YFSETQ. This CDR3 spans 15 amino acids. V shed 4 bases, J shed 5 bases, and the junction held 7 bases outside the gene matches. This CDR3 reads CASSPDRAETGELFF. The CDR3 region has the DNA TGCGCCAGCAGCCCGGACAGGGCAGAGACCGGGGAGCTGTTTTTT.

This clone was counted between two and nine times. The chain recombines TRBV30 with TRBJ1-5; D gene unclear. Germline loops: CDR1 GTSNPN, CDR2 SVGIG (reference sequence). The CDR3 contains 12 residues. The V gene lost 2 bases and the J gene lost 10 bases, with 12 bases spanning the gap. The CDR3 here is CAWSSNRGPQHF. The CDR3 DNA reads as TGTGCCTGGAGTTCGAATAGAGGACCCCAGCATTTT. Full variable domain (missing parts from reference TRBV30 and TRBJ1-5): SQTIHQWPATLVQPVGSPLSLECTVEGTSNPNLYWYRQAAGRGLQLLFYSVGIGQISSEVPQNLSASRPQDRQFILSSKKLLLSDSGFYLCAWSSNRGPQHFGDGTRLSIL.

A note on this clone: The sample carries other DNA sequences with the same CDR3. This rearrangement joins TRBV14 to TRBJ1-3; perhaps TRBD1 as D (6 bases). The V end lost 4 bases, the J end lost 0 bases, and 13 bases lay between the germline ends. The germline gives CDR1 SGHDN, CDR2 FVKESK. This CDR3 contains 16 residues. The CDR3 protein is CASSPRGVYSGNTIYF. CDR3 sequence (DNA): TGTGCCAGCAGCCCGAGGGGGGTCTACTCTGGAAACACCATATATTTT.

This clone was counted once. The chain has TRBV6-5 and TRBJ2-7; D unresolved. Germline V lookup: CDR1 MNHEY, CDR2 SVGAGI. This CDR3 comprises 14 residues. The germline V and J ends were trimmed by 2 bases and 4 bases, with 12 bases remaining between them. The chain's CDR3 is CASSYRQDLYEQYF. The DNA of the CDR3 is TGTGCCAGCAGTTACCGGCAGGACCTATACGAGCAGTACTTC.

The V and J genes are TRBV9 and TRBJ2-3, with unresolved D. This CDR3 comprises 13 residues. CDR1 is SGDLS and CDR2 is YYNGEE in the germline V gene. The V end lost 2 bases, the J end lost 2 bases, and 6 bases lay between the germline ends. The CDR3 sequence is CASSVRPTDTQYF. The DNA of the CDR3 is TGTGCCAGCAGCGTCCGGCCCACAGATACGCAGTATTTT.